These 15 T cell receptor beta chains were sequenced from one sample in a study of blood T cell repertoires in COVID-19. Assay used: immunoSEQ multiplex PCR; TCRdb lists only in-frame clones, some missing. The sample has 120,000 or so clones; 82% are singletons. The source material was peripheral blood. The receptors stem from a human donor in a cohort sampled during active COVID-19.

This chain connects TRBV15 to TRBJ2-5, with 16 positions matching TRBD2. CDR1 LNHNV and CDR2 YYDKDF come from the germline V gene (reference sequence). V lost 6 bases and J lost 5; bases outside the gene matches: 9. The length of the CDR3 is 17 residues. CDR3 amino acids: CATSPPGLAGGSETQYF. CDR3 nucleotides: TGTGCCACCAGTCCCCCGGGACTAGCGGGGGGGTCCGAGACCCAGTACTTC.

The chain carries TRBV4-2 and TRBJ2-2; 10 nucleotides match TRBD2. V shed 3 bases and J 5 bases; nucleotides not matched to a gene: 12. There are 18 residues in the CDR3. Germline CDR1 is LGHNA and CDR2 is YNFKEQ. The CDR3 sequence: CASSHGGSGGAETGELFF. The CDR3, as DNA: TGTGCCAGCAGCCATGGCGGGAGCGGGGGGGCCGAGACCGGGGAGCTGTTTTTT.

The chain uses TRBV6-2 or TRBV6-3 and TRBJ1-5, with D possibly being TRBD1 (5 bases). The CDR3 is 14 amino acids. Germline CDR1 and CDR2: MNHEY and SVGEGT. V was shortened by 2 bases and J by 11 bases, with 16 bases between the two germline ends. In DNA, the CDR3 is TGTGCCAGCAGTTACGATCGAGGCGGGGGGACCCAGCATTTT. Its protein product is CASSYDRGGGTQHF.

This clone was observed a single time. This rearrangement joins TRBV5-8 to TRBJ2-5; 8 bases fit TRBD2. Germline V gene sequence: CDR1 SGHTS, CDR2 YDEGEE. V trimming: 2 bases; J trimming: 5 bases; junction bases outside the gene matches: 14. This CDR3 has 17 amino acids. This chain's CDR3 is CASSFKTGLAVWETQYF. The CDR3, as DNA: TGTGCCAGCAGCTTCAAAACTGGACTAGCCGTCTGGGAGACCCAGTACTTC.

This sequence joins TRBV7-9 and TRBJ2-3, with 9 bases lining up with TRBD2. The CDR3 covers 14 residues. Germline lookup yields CDR1 SEHNR and CDR2 FQNEAQ (reference sequence). V shed 6 bases, J shed 6 bases, and the junction held 7 bases outside the gene matches. The DNA for the CDR3 is TGTGCCAGCAGGGAGACGGCGGGGGGGGATACGCAGTATTTT. Residues: CASRETAGGDTQYF.

As for this clone: Other DNA sequences within the sample encode an identical CDR3. V gene TRBV4-1 combines with J gene TRBJ1-2; no reliable D call. Trimming removed 0 bases at V and 2 bases at J, with 7 bases between. CDR1 MGHRA and CDR2 YSYEKL come from the germline V gene. There are 14 residues in the CDR3. The DNA of the CDR3 is TGCGCCAGCAGCCAAGATACGGGGAACTATGGCTACACCTTC. Encoded protein: CASSQDTGNYGYTF.

The rearrangement links TRBV7-9 to TRBJ2-1, with D possibly being TRBD1 (6 bases). V was cut by 0 bases and J by 1 base, with 19 bases left in between. The germline V gene encodes CDR1 SEHNR and CDR2 FQNEAQ (reference sequence). This CDR3 comprises 19 residues. The CDR3 DNA is TGTGCCAGCAGCTTAGCCCCGGACAGTCAGGCATTGTCCTACAATGAGCAGTTCTTC. It is translated as CASSLAPDSQALSYNEQFF. The whole variable domain, filled in from reference TRBV7-9 and TRBJ2-1, reads DTGVSQNPRHKITKRGQNVTFRCDPISEHNRLYWYRQTLGQGPEFLTYFQNEAQLEKSRLLSDRFSAERPKGSFSTLEIQRTEQGDSAMYLCASSLAPDSQALSYNEQFFGPGTRLTVL.

This clone has just a few counts. This chain joins TRBV20-1 and TRBJ1-2; D gene uncertain. Germline-derived CDR1 and CDR2 are DFQATT and SNEGSKA (reference sequence). The CDR3 has 10 residues. Trimming stripped 5 bases from V and 6 bases from J, with 7 bases between. The chain's CDR3 is CSAPEDGYTF. Written as DNA, the CDR3 is TGCAGTGCTCCAGAGGATGGCTACACCTTC.

This rearrangement joins TRBV7-9 to TRBJ2-7; 7 nucleotides align to TRBD1. Germline V lookup: CDR1 SEHNR, CDR2 FQNEAQ (reference sequence). Trimming took 6 bases from V and 3 from J; bases not matched to a gene: 20. The CDR3 has 18 amino acids. The CDR3 sequence: CASSYPRPTGQSRYEQYF. CDR3 DNA: TGTGCCAGCAGTTATCCACGACCGACAGGGCAGAGTCGCTACGAGCAGTACTTC.

This rearrangement joins TRBV27 to TRBJ2-7; 10 nucleotides match TRBD1. J gave up 4 bases and V 5 bases, and 17 bases lay outside the gene matches. The germline gives CDR1 MNHEY, CDR2 SMNVEV (reference sequence). CDR3 length: 18 amino acids. CDR3 sequence (DNA): TGTGCCAGCAGTCCGCAAAGTCCCCTTCCGGGACAGGGGTACGAGCAGTACTTC. Protein sequence: CASSPQSPLPGQGYEQYF.

The chain joins TRBV5-6 to TRBJ2-5, with a weak D call TRBD1 (7 bases). The CDR3 has 13 residues. Germline CDR1 reads SGHDT; CDR2 reads YYEEEE. V was cut by 4 bases and J by 3 bases, with 10 bases left in between. The CDR3 loop reads CASSRGTEETQYF. For the CDR3, the DNA is TGTGCCAGCAGCCGGGGGACAGAAGAGACCCAGTACTTC.

The chain is built from TRBV5-1 and TRBJ2-7; 8 bases are a match to TRBD2. This CDR3 has 14 amino acids. CDR1 SGHRS and CDR2 YFSETQ come from the germline V gene. Trimming removed 4 bases from V and 4 bases from J; junction bases left unmatched: 7. The CDR3 DNA sequence: TGCGCCAGCAGCAGCGGGACTAGTACGTACGAGCAGTACTTC. This translates into CASSSGTSTYEQYF.

This chain joins TRBV6-5 and TRBJ2-6; D is uncertain. Per the germline V gene, CDR1 is MNHEY and CDR2 is SVGAGI. Trimming left V 7 bases short and J 0 bases short, with 10 bases between. This CDR3 is built from 15 residues. The DNA for the CDR3 is TGTGCCAGCATGTTCAGGCCCTCTGGGGCCAACGTCCTGACTTTC. Its translation: CASMFRPSGANVLTF.

The rearrangement joins TRBV13 to TRBJ2-2; 11 positions agree with TRBD1. The J segment lost 6 bases and the V segment lost 4 bases, leaving 4 bases of the junction unmatched. The CDR3 covers 15 residues. Germline V gene lookup returns CDR1 PRHDT and CDR2 FYEKMQ (reference sequence). The CDR3 sequence is CASSSPGQGAGELFF. For the CDR3, the DNA is TGTGCCAGCAGCTCGCCGGGACAGGGGGCCGGGGAGCTGTTTTTT.

The V call is TRBV5-1, the J call TRBJ2-7; 12 bases map to TRBD2. The CDR3 totals 18 residues. The V segment lost 0 bases and the J segment 1 base; nucleotides outside the gene matches: 8. Germline V CDR1 and CDR2: SGHRS, YFSETQ. The CDR3 loop reads CASSLVTSGGLLSYEQYF. For the CDR3, the DNA is TGCGCCAGCAGCTTGGTGACTAGCGGGGGCCTTCTTTCCTACGAGCAGTACTTC. Complete variable domain (other parts from reference TRBV5-1 and TRBJ2-7): KAGVTQTPRYLIKTRGQQVTLSCSPISGHRSVSWYQQTPGQGLQFLFEYFSETQRNKGNFPGRFSGRQFSNSRSEMNVSTLELGDSALYLCASSLVTSGGLLSYEQYFGPGTRLTVT.